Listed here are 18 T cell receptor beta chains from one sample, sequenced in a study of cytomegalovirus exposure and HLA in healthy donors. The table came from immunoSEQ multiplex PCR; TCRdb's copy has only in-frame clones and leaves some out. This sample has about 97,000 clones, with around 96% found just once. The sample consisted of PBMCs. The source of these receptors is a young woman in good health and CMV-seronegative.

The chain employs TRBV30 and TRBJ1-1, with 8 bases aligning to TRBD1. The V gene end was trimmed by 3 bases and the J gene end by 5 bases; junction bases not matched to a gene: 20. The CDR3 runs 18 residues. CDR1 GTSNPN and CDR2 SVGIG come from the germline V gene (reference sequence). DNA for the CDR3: TGTGCCTGGAGCCAACTGCTTCAGGGGGCCGTAGGGGTAACTGAAGCTTTCTTT. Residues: CAWSQLLQGAVGVTEAFF.

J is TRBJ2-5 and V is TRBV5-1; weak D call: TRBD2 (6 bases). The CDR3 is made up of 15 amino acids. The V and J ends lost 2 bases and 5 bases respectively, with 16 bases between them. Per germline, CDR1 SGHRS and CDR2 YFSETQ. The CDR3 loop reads CASSLMGGWGETQYF. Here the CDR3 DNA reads TGCGCCAGCAGCTTAATGGGAGGTTGGGGGGAGACCCAGTACTTC.

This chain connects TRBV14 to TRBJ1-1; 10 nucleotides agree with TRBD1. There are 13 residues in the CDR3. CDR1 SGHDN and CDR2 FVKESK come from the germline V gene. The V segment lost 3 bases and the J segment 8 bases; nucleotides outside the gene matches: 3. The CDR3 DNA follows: TGTGCCAGCAGCCACAGGACAGGGGGGGAAGCTTTCTTT. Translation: CASSHRTGGEAFF.

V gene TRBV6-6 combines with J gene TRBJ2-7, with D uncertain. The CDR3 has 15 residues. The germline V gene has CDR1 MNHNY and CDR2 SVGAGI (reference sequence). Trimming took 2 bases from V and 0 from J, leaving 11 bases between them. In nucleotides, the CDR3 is TGTGCCAGCAGTTACCACAGCTTAAGCTCCTACGAGCAGTACTTC. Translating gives CASSYHSLSSYEQYF.

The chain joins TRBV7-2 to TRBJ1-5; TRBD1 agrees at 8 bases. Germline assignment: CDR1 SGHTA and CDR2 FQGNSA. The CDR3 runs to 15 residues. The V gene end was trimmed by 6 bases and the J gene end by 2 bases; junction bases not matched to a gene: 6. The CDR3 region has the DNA TGTGCCAGCAGTTGGACAGGGTTTGGCAATCAGCCCCAGCATTTT. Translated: CASSWTGFGNQPQHF.

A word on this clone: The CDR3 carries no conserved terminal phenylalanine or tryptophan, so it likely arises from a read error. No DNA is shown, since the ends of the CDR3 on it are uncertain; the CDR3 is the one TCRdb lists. CDR3 loop: CASSPDRGSGGFSNS. The V and J genes are TRBV2 and TRBJ2-7; the D call TRBD2 from the table was never checked on the DNA. The CDR3 spans 15 residues, counting both ends. CDR1 and CDR2 (germline): SNHLY, FYNNEI.

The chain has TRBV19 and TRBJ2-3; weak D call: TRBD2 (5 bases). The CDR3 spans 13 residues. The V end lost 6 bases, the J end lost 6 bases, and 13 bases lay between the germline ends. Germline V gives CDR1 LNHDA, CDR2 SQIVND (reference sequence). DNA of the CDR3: TGTGCCAGTAGAACCGTCCCGGGGGATACGCAGTATTTT. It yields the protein CASRTVPGDTQYF.

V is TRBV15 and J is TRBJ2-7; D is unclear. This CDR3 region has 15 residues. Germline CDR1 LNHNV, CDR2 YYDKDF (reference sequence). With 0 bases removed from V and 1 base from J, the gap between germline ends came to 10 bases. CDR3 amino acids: CATSRDRYSSYEQYF. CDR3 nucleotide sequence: TGTGCCACCAGCAGAGATCGGTATTCGTCCTACGAGCAGTACTTC.

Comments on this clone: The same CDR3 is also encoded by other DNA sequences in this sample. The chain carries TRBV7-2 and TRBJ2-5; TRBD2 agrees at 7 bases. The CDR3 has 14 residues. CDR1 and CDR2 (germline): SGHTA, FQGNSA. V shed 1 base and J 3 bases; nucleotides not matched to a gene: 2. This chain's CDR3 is CASSLGGGKETQYF. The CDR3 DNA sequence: TGTGCCAGCAGCTTAGGGGGAGGGAAAGAGACCCAGTACTTC. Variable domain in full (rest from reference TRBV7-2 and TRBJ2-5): GAGVSQSPSNKVTEKGKDVELRCDPISGHTALYWYRQSLGQGLEFLIYFQGNSAPDKSGLPSDRFSAERTGGSVSTLTIQRTQQEDSAVYLCASSLGGGKETQYFGPGTRLLVL.

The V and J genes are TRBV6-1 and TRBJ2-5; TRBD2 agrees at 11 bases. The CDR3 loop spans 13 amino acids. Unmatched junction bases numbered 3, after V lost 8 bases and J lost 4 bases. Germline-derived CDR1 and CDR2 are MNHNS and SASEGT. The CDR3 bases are TGTGCCAGCTGCCTAGCGGGAGGAGAGACCCAGTACTTC. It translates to CASCLAGGETQYF.

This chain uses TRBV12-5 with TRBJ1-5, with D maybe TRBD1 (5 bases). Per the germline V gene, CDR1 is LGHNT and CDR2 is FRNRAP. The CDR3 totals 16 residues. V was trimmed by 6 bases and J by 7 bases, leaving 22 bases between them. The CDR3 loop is CASGSKLGTYGQPQHF. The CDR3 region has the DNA TGTGCTAGTGGGTCGAAATTAGGGACTTATGGGCAGCCCCAGCATTTT. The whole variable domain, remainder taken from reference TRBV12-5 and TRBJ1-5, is DARVTQTPRHKVTEMGQEVTMRCQPILGHNTVFWYRQTMMQGLELLAYFRNRAPLDDSGMPKDRFSAEMPDATLATLKIQPSEPRDSAVYFCASGSKLGTYGQPQHFGDGTRLSIL.

Here the CDR3 reads CAISEGTSGYEQYF. The CDR3 bases are TGTGCCATCAGTGAGGGGACTAGCGGCTACGAGCAGTACTTC. This chain uses TRBV10-3 with TRBJ2-7, with 11 positions matching TRBD2. Germline-derived CDR1 and CDR2 are ENHRY and SYGVKD. This CDR3 has 14 residues. V lost 2 bases to trimming and J lost 3 bases; unmatched junction nucleotides: 0.

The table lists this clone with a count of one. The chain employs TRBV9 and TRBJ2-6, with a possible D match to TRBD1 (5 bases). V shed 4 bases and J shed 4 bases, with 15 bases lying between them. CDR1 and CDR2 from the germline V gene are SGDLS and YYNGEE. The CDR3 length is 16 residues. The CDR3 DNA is TGTGCCAGCAGCCCCGATTATTGGGGCGGGGCCAACGTCCTGACTTTC. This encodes CASSPDYWGGANVLTF. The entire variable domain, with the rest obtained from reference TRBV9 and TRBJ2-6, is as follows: DSGVTQTPKHLITATGQRVTLRCSPRSGDLSVYWYQQSLDQGLQFLIQYYNGEERAKGNILERFSAQQFPDLHSELNLSSLELGDSALYFCASSPDYWGGANVLTFGAGSRLTVL.

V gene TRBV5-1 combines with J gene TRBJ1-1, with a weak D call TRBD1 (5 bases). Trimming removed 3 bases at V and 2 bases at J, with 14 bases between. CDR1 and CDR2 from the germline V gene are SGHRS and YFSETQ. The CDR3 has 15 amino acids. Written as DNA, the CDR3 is TGCGCCAGCAGCTCAAGGACAACCCTAAACACTGAAGCTTTCTTT. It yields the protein CASSSRTTLNTEAFF.

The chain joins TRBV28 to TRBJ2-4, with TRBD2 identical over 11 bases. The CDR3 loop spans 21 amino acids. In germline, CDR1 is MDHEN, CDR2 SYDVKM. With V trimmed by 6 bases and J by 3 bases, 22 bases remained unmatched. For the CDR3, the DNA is TGTGCCAGCAGGGTTACACCGGGGGCACTAGCGGGAGAAATGGGCAAAAACATTCAGTACTTC. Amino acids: CASRVTPGALAGEMGKNIQYF. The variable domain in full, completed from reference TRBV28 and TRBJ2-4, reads DVKVTQSSRYLVKRTGEKVFLECVQDMDHENMFWYRQDPGLGLRLIYFSYDVKMKEKGDIPEGYSVSREKKERFSLILESASTNQTSMYLCASRVTPGALAGEMGKNIQYFGAGTRLSVL.

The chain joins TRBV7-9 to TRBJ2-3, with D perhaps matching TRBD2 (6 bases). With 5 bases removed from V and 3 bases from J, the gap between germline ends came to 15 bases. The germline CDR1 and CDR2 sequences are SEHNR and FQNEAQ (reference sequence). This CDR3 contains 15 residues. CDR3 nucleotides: TGTGCCAGCAGCCCCCTGGGGGGAGCGACAGATACGCAGTATTTT. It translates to CASSPLGGATDTQYF.

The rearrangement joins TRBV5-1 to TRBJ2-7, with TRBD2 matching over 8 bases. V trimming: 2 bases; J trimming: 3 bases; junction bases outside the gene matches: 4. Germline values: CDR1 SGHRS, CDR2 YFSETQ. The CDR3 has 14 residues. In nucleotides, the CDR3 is TGCGCCAGCAGCTTAGCGGGGGCCCTCTACGAGCAGTACTTC. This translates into CASSLAGALYEQYF.

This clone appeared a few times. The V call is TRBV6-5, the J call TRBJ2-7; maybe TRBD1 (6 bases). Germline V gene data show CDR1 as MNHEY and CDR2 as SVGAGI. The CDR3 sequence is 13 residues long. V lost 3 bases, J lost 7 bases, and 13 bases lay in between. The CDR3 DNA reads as TGTGCCAGCAGTTATAGGGCAGGGGAAGAGCAGTACTTC. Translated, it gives CASSYRAGEEQYF.